The 26 T cell receptor beta chains reported below all come from one sample, sequenced in a study of shared clonotypes between healthy human individuals. The protocol was immunoSEQ multiplex PCR, while the TCRdb copy is restricted to in-frame clones and leaves out a portion. The data show under 650,000 clones, about 95% seen once. Sequencing was done on a sample of naive CD4+ T cells sorted from blood. Subset of the sample: CD45RA+ positively selected. The source of these receptors is a woman under 40 in good health.

The V call is TRBV6-1, the J call TRBJ2-2, with TRBD1 matching over 7 bases. Germline assignment: CDR1 MNHNS and CDR2 SASEGT. The CDR3 is 13 residues long. J gave up 6 bases and V 3 bases, and 1 base lay outside the gene matches. In DNA, the CDR3 is TGTGCCAGCAGTGAGCAGGGGGCCGGGGAGCTGTTTTTT. This translates into CASSEQGAGELFF.

V is TRBV28 and J is TRBJ2-6; the match to TRBD1 covers 10 bases. CDR1 is MDHEN, CDR2 SYDVKM, per germline. Trimming took 6 bases from V and 2 from J; bases not matched to a gene: 7. This CDR3 has 17 residues. The CDR3 DNA reads as TGTGCCAGCAGGAGGGACAGGGGAATCCCTGGGGCCAACGTCCTGACTTTC. Its translation: CASRRDRGIPGANVLTF.

V gene TRBV7-2 combines with J gene TRBJ2-3, with D perhaps TRBD2 (6 bases). Trimming took off 1 base at V and 4 bases at J, with 12 bases between the two ends. Germline loops: CDR1 SGHTA, CDR2 FQGNSA. This CDR3 contains 15 residues. CDR3: CASSLEEGRPDTQYF. In DNA form, the CDR3 reads TGTGCCAGCAGCTTAGAGGAGGGGCGGCCAGATACGCAGTATTTT.

This chain links TRBV11-2 with TRBJ1-1; D uncertain. Germline V lookup: CDR1 SGHAT, CDR2 FQNNGV. The CDR3 is 15 amino acids. V lost 5 bases and J lost 4, with 17 bases in between. Here the CDR3 reads CASSPSTVPTTEAFF. The CDR3, as DNA: TGTGCCAGCAGCCCAAGTACTGTACCGACCACTGAAGCTTTCTTT.

The chain employs TRBV23-1 and TRBJ2-1; D is perhaps TRBD2 (5 bases). TRBV23-1 is sorted into the ORF group, with uncertain function. Trimming stripped 2 bases from V and 7 bases from J, with 12 bases between. The CDR3 sequence is 14 residues long. The CDR3 region is CASSQSVRENEQFF. The CDR3 DNA reads TGCGCCAGCAGTCAAAGCGTACGGGAAAATGAGCAGTTCTTC.

This chain uses TRBV7-2 with TRBJ2-7; D call uncertain. The V gene's germline CDR1 is SGHTA and CDR2 FQGNSA. V was cut by 4 bases and J by 4 bases, with 8 bases left in between. CDR3 size: 12 residues. CDR3 in amino acids: CASSYTGYEQYF. In DNA, the CDR3 is TGTGCCAGCAGCTATACCGGTTACGAGCAGTACTTC.

This clone appeared a single time. The rearrangement uses TRBV27 and TRBJ2-7; 11 bases fit TRBD2. This CDR3 spans 16 amino acids. Losses at the gene ends were 1 base for V and 5 bases for J; bases not matched to a gene: 7. CDR1 is MNHEY and CDR2 is SMNVEV in the germline V gene (reference sequence). The CDR3 protein is CASSLLAGGPWHEQYF. In nucleotides, the CDR3 is TGTGCCAGCAGTTTATTAGCGGGAGGGCCTTGGCACGAGCAGTACTTC.

The V call is TRBV4-1, the J call TRBJ2-1; 11 positions agree with TRBD2. The V gene end was trimmed by 1 base and the J gene end by 4 bases; junction bases not matched to a gene: 3. The CDR3 length is 16 residues. CDR1 MGHRA and CDR2 YSYEKL come from the germline V gene. This CDR3 reads CASSQATSGAYNEQFF. Written as DNA, the CDR3 is TGCGCCAGCAGCCAAGCGACTAGCGGGGCATACAATGAGCAGTTCTTC.

The chain employs TRBV28 and TRBJ2-5; TRBD2 is a possible D gene (6 bases). The J call may not be correct, given that the DNA end is closer to TRBJ2-7. The CDR3 runs 15 residues. Germline-derived CDR1 and CDR2 are MDHEN and SYDVKM. The CDR3 coding sequence is TGTGCCAGCACCTTGGGGGGAGAGTTGAGTATCGAGCAGTACTTC. This codes for CASTLGGELSIEQYF.

The V call is TRBV5-1, the J call TRBJ2-1; 10 nucleotides align to TRBD2. CDR3 size: 16 residues. Germline V gives CDR1 SGHRS, CDR2 YFSETQ. V shed 4 bases and J 6 bases; nucleotides not matched to a gene: 10. The CDR3 sequence is CASSPVIAGGPNEQFF. As DNA, the CDR3 is TGCGCCAGCAGCCCGGTTATAGCGGGAGGACCCAATGAGCAGTTCTTC. The full variable domain, completed using reference TRBV5-1 and TRBJ2-1, is KAGVTQTPRYLIKTRGQQVTLSCSPISGHRSVSWYQQTPGQGLQFLFEYFSETQRNKGNFPGRFSGRQFSNSRSEMNVSTLELGDSALYLCASSPVIAGGPNEQFFGPGTRLTVL.

The chain joins TRBV5-4 to TRBJ2-1; no firm D call. The CDR3 length is 11 residues. Germline V gives CDR1 SGHNT, CDR2 YYREEE (reference sequence). Trimming took off 4 bases at V and 5 bases at J, with 4 bases between the two ends. The CDR3 is CASSVHNEQFF. CDR3 in DNA: TGTGCCAGCAGCGTACACAATGAGCAGTTCTTC.

This clone was detected only once. The chain carries TRBV5-6 and TRBJ1-1; D is uncertain. This CDR3 region has 13 residues. CDR1 SGHDT and CDR2 YYEEEE come from the germline V gene. V lost 4 bases and J 1 base, leaving 8 bases between the germline ends. The CDR3 region is CASSATANTEAFF. CDR3 DNA sequence: TGTGCCAGCAGCGCTACCGCGAACACTGAAGCTTTCTTT.

The rearrangement links TRBV10-3 to TRBJ2-2, with 12 bases fitting TRBD2. This CDR3 comprises 17 residues. Per the germline V gene, CDR1 is ENHRY and CDR2 is SYGVKD. V dropped 0 bases and J dropped 8; count of bases not matched to a gene: 7. The CDR3 DNA reads as TGTGCCATCAGTGAGTCCCCGGGACTAGCGGGTGCAGGGGAGCTGTTTTTT. It specifies CAISESPGLAGAGELFF.

The V gene is TRBV19, the J gene TRBJ1-4; 8 bases are a match to TRBD1. The CDR3 is made up of 15 amino acids. The V gene's germline CDR1 is LNHDA and CDR2 SQIVND (reference sequence). The J segment lost 7 bases and the V segment lost 4 bases, leaving 8 bases of the junction unmatched. The DNA of the CDR3 is TGTGCCAGTAGTACGACTCAGGGGGCCATTGAAAAACTGTTTTTT. This translates into CASSTTQGAIEKLFF.

The rearrangement uses TRBV28 and TRBJ1-5, with a weak D call TRBD1 (5 bases). Germline loops: CDR1 MDHEN, CDR2 SYDVKM. The CDR3 is 14 residues long. Trimming removed 6 bases at V and 3 bases at J, with 12 bases between. CDR3 amino acids: CASRPGGVNQPQHF. In DNA, the CDR3 is TGTGCCAGCAGACCTGGGGGGGTCAATCAGCCCCAGCATTTT.

This clone was seen a single time. V is TRBV27 and J is TRBJ2-1; 11 nucleotides match TRBD2. J lost 5 bases, V lost 8 bases, and 5 bases had no gene match. Germline CDR1 and CDR2: MNHEY and SMNVEV (reference sequence). The CDR3 length is 14 residues. The CDR3 loop reads CASLLAGVNNEQFF. The CDR3 region has the DNA TGTGCCAGCTTACTAGCGGGAGTTAACAATGAGCAGTTCTTC.

The V gene is TRBV6-5, the J gene TRBJ2-5; 9 nucleotides line up with TRBD1. This CDR3 spans 13 amino acids. The junction had 4 bases not matched to a gene; V was cut back by 5 bases and J by 6 bases. CDR1 is MNHEY and CDR2 is SVGAGI in the germline V gene. The CDR3 bases are TGTGCCAGCAGTCAGGACAGGGGCAAGACCCAGTACTTC. Protein: CASSQDRGKTQYF.

Only one count was recorded for this clone. The CDR3 is CASTNGWGNNEQFF. The CDR3 DNA reads as TGCGCCAGCACCAACGGGTGGGGGAACAATGAGCAGTTCTTC. This chain joins TRBV4-1 and TRBJ2-1; D is tentatively TRBD1 or TRBD2 (5 bases each). Trimming took off 7 bases at V and 5 bases at J, with 15 bases between the two ends. The CDR3 runs to 14 residues. Germline assignment: CDR1 MGHRA and CDR2 YSYEKL.

J is TRBJ2-7 and V is TRBV7-9; 7 nucleotides line up with TRBD1. Germline lookup yields CDR1 SEHNR and CDR2 FQNEAQ (reference sequence). The CDR3 extends over 15 amino acids. The V and J ends lost 5 bases and 2 bases, in that order; junction bases with no gene match: 9. The CDR3 DNA reads TGTGCCAGCAGCCCCTATAAGGGACAGACCTACGAGCAGTACTTC. Protein sequence: CASSPYKGQTYEQYF.

The V and J genes are TRBV9 and TRBJ2-3; perhaps D is TRBD1 or TRBD2 (5 bases each). V was shortened by 4 bases and J by 6 bases, with 30 bases between the two germline ends. Germline loops: CDR1 SGDLS, CDR2 YYNGEE. The CDR3 has 19 amino acids. The CDR3 spells CASSQHLSRGNHGADTQYF. The CDR3 coding sequence is TGTGCCAGCAGCCAACACCTTTCTCGAGGGAACCATGGGGCTGATACGCAGTATTTT.

The chain joins TRBV4-2 to TRBJ2-7; tentative D call: TRBD1 (5 bases). The CDR3 runs 15 residues. V lost 1 base and J lost 3, with 13 bases in between. Germline V lookup: CDR1 LGHNA, CDR2 YNFKEQ. DNA of the CDR3: TGTGCCAGCAGCCAAGCTGTGACAGCAAACTACGAGCAGTACTTC. Its protein is CASSQAVTANYEQYF.

The chain recombines TRBV7-9 with TRBJ2-2; TRBD1 matches at 7 bases. J lost 0 bases, V lost 5 bases, and 9 bases had no gene match. The CDR3 covers 17 residues. Germline CDR1 is SEHNR and CDR2 is FQNEAQ (reference sequence). The chain's CDR3 is CASSHRTGEPNTGELFF. DNA of the CDR3: TGTGCCAGCAGCCATAGGACAGGTGAACCGAACACCGGGGAGCTGTTTTTT.

The chain couples TRBV9 to TRBJ2-3, with a possible D match to TRBD1 (5 bases). Germline CDR1 and CDR2: SGDLS and YYNGEE. V lost 0 bases, J lost 5 bases, and 13 bases lay in between. The CDR3 is 15 residues long. The CDR3 sequence: CASSVDWQGVDTQYF. DNA for the CDR3: TGTGCCAGCAGCGTAGATTGGCAGGGCGTAGATACGCAGTATTTT.

This clone was found a few times. This chain connects TRBV14 to TRBJ1-5; D unresolved. V was pared by 1 base and J by 5 bases, with 6 bases between. This CDR3 spans 13 amino acids. The germline CDR1 and CDR2 sequences are SGHDN and FVKESK. The CDR3 spells CASSQGGHQPQHF. In DNA, the CDR3 is TGTGCCAGCAGCCAAGGAGGGCATCAGCCCCAGCATTTT.

The chain recombines TRBV28 with TRBJ2-7, with D perhaps given as TRBD1 or TRBD2 (5 bases each). V was pared by 10 bases and J by 3 bases, with 10 bases between. CDR1 is MDHEN and CDR2 is SYDVKM in the germline V gene. The CDR3 is made up of 11 amino acids. Here the CDR3 reads CAIGTVYEQYF. As DNA, the CDR3 is TGTGCCATCGGGACGGTCTACGAGCAGTACTTC.

This clone was counted a single time. V and J are TRBV6-5 and TRBJ2-5, with TRBD2 matching 13 bases. The CDR3 is 15 residues long. V dropped 6 bases and J dropped 7; count of bases not matched to a gene: 8. Germline V gene data show CDR1 as MNHEY and CDR2 as SVGAGI. Here the CDR3 reads CASRTGLAGLGTQYF. In DNA, the CDR3 is TGTGCCAGCAGGACGGGACTAGCGGGGTTAGGGACCCAGTACTTC.